The present T cell receptor (delta chain) was sequenced within a study of γδ T cells in repeated Plasmodium falciparum infection. Germline CDR1 and CDR2: GEAIGNYY and EKD. This CDR3 has 22 residues. TCRdb reanalysed the multiplex PCR reads with CATT. The sample holds approximately 90,000 delta-chain clones, 0.9% to 1% seen once. Regarding the study as a whole: Compared with Australian children, Malian Vdelta2-negative repertoires seemed more clonal, less diverse, less shared. Donors in Mali lived in a small rural village, largely one ethnic group. Repeated controlled infections reportedly drove waves of new clonotype selection in Vdelta2-negative, mostly Vdelta1+, gammadelta repertoires.

Gammadelta T cells were flow-sorted from PBMC into Vgamma9/Vdelta2+ and Vdelta2-negative populations for bulk analysis. Details on this clone: Antigen unknown. The translation of this DNA and the TCRdb protein of a much larger clone differ at residue 3, probably owing to a read error; the protein shown here is translated from the DNA.

The chain joins TRDV2 to TRDJ1; 10 nucleotides agree with TRDD3. The J gene is not listed in TCRdb, so it was assigned here from a DNA match to germline. Sequenced material: gamma-delta T cells from blood. The TCR was taken from a pool of human donors (malaria-infected and uninfected, not separated). The CDR3 bases are TGTGCCCGTGACACCGTTCGGGGGGATACGCACCGGAGGCCTTCGTACACCGATAAACTCATCTTT. This encodes CARDTVRGDTHRRPSYTDKLIF.